Following are 12 T cell receptor beta chains from one sample sequenced in a study of tumor-infiltrating lymphocytes in primary liver carcinoma. TCR beta cDNA came from approximately 490 ng total RNA, primed with a constant-region primer. Construction of TCR beta libraries relied on three successive nested multiplex PCR rounds employing slightly modified ARM-PCR. In the first two PCR rounds, TRBV1-TRBV30 forward primers were paired with a C-beta reverse primer, and each round lasted around 10 cycles. TCRdb called the multiplex PCR reads again in MiXCR, with one record for every CDR3 protein. In the table there are about 320,000 distinct CDR3 sequences, approximately 60% of which are singletons. Out of unsorted whole blood came the blood RNA, and germline DNA was extracted as well. The sequencing input was peripheral blood. These receptors all come from a man aged 35-49 years with primary liver carcinoma and hepatitis B virus infection.

The J gene is TRBJ1-1, the V gene TRBV5-4; D might be TRBD1 (5 bases). The V end was cut by 5 bases, the J end by 4 bases, with 21 bases between. Looked up from germline, CDR1 is SGHNT and CDR2 is YYREEE (reference sequence). The CDR3 consists of 16 residues. CDR3 loop: CASRAGAGKRGTEAFF. For the CDR3, the DNA is TGTGCCAGCAGAGCCGGGGCAGGGAAGCGGGGCACTGAAGCTTTCTTT.

As regards this clonotype: One base away lies a much larger clone, so this may be a sequencing read error. The chain links TRBV10-3 to TRBJ1-1, with a tentative D call TRBD1 (5 bases). The CDR3 sequence is 13 residues long. Germline CDR1 and CDR2: ENHRY and SYGVKD. This CDR3 reads CAICEGRLSGAFF. DNA for the CDR3: TGTGCCATCTGTGAGGGACGGCTAAGCGGTGCTTTCTTT.

This clonotype was seen a handful of times. The chain joins TRBV5-6 to TRBJ2-1, with 14 bases matching TRBD2. This CDR3 has 18 residues. The V gene's germline CDR1 is SGHDT and CDR2 YYEEEE. V lost 4 bases, J lost 2 bases, and 8 bases stayed unmatched. This chain's CDR3 is CASSRGLAGVLTYNEQFF. The DNA for the CDR3 is TGTGCCAGCAGCCGGGGACTAGCGGGAGTTTTGACCTACAATGAGCAGTTCTTC.

Turning to this clonotype: One end of the junction varies from germline; a read error may be responsible. This rearrangement joins TRBV6-5 to TRBJ1-5; no clear D. The germline gives CDR1 MNHEY, CDR2 SVGAGI. The CDR3 is 14 residues long. CDR3 loop: CASRPGSANQPRHF. CDR3 coding DNA: TGTGCCAGCAGGCCCGGGTCAGCAAATCAGCCCCGGCATTTT.

In this sample, this clonotype turned up a few times. A much larger clone sits a single nucleotide away, making a read error possible. The gene calls are TRBV29-1 and TRBJ2-7, with a tentative D call TRBD1 (6 bases). Germline V gene sequence: CDR1 SQVTM, CDR2 ANQGSEA. The CDR3 consists of 12 residues. In nucleotides, the CDR3 is TGCAGCGTCCGTGGACAGCGCTACAAGCAGTACTTC. This encodes CSVRGQRYKQYF.

As to this clonotype: A much larger clonotype is one base distant, so this may be a read error. This CDR3 fails to terminate in the conserved phenylalanine or tryptophan, so it likely reflects a read error. The chain recombines TRBV30 with TRBJ1-1; weak D call: TRBD1 (5 bases). The CDR3 consists of 13 residues. From germline, CDR1 is GTSNPN and CDR2 SVGIG (reference sequence). V lost 8 bases and J 5 bases, leaving 18 bases between the germline ends. The CDR3 loop reads CAKQPDIGTEAFY. The CDR3 DNA follows: TGTGCCAAACAACCGGACATCGGGACTGAAGCTTTCTAT.

Points on this clonotype: This CDR3 is missing its conserved last phenylalanine or tryptophan, likely due to a read error. V is TRBV6-6 and J is TRBJ2-3; 11 bases fit TRBD2. V trimming: 6 bases; J trimming: 6 bases; junction bases outside the gene matches: 8. Looked up from germline, CDR1 is MNHNY and CDR2 is SVGAGI (reference sequence). The CDR3 spans 15 residues. The DNA of the CDR3 is TGTGCCAGCAGCGCTAGCGGGAGGTTGGTCGATACGCAGTATCTT. Translated, it gives CASSASGRLVDTQYL.

The chain recombines TRBV12-3 or TRBV12-4 with TRBJ1-5, with 9 positions matching TRBD1. J lost 7 bases, V lost 6 bases, and 13 bases had no gene match. This CDR3 has 16 residues. The CDR3 region is CASRPSGTGIKQPQHF. CDR3 DNA: TGTGCCAGCAGACCATCCGGGACAGGGATCAAACAGCCCCAGCATTTT.

About this clonotype itself: This may be a read error: a much more frequent sequence differs by one nucleotide. This chain connects TRBV4-3 to TRBJ2-2; 15 nucleotides match TRBD2. Per the germline V gene, CDR1 is LGHNA and CDR2 is YSLEER. This CDR3 region has 16 residues. The CDR3 sequence is CASTGLAGGGTGELLF. The CDR3 DNA sequence: TGCGCCAGCACCGGACTAGCGGGAGGGGGGACCGGGGAGCTGTTATTT.

The gene calls are TRBV5-1 and TRBJ1-1; 7 bases are a match to TRBD1. The CDR3 has 15 residues. V was pared by 0 bases and J by 7 bases, with 9 bases of the junction left unmatched. Per the germline V gene, CDR1 is SGHRS and CDR2 is YFSETQ. CDR3 sequence reads: CASSLAQGEVIEAFF. CDR3 nucleotide sequence: TGCGCCAGCAGCTTGGCCCAGGGGGAAGTGATTGAAGCTTTCTTT.

Concerning this clonotype: This is likely a read error, given that the CDR3 carries no conserved phenylalanine or tryptophan at its end. The chain carries TRBV4-2 and TRBJ2-7, with TRBD2 as a possible D gene (6 bases). The germline V gene encodes CDR1 LGHNA and CDR2 YNFKEQ. Trimming removed 1 base from V and 2 bases from J, with 15 bases in between. The CDR3 consists of 16 residues. This CDR3 is CASSQGNGRVTYEQYL. The CDR3 DNA reads as TGTGCCAGCAGCCAAGGGAACGGGAGAGTAACCTACGAGCAGTACTTA.

Details on this clonotype: The germline gene is not matched at one end of the junction; a read error may be the cause. CDR3 bases: TGTGCCAGCAACGACTCTAGCTCATCCTGCAATGAGCAGTCCTTC. It specifies CASNDSSSSCNEQSF. J is TRBJ2-1 and V is TRBV11-1; possibly TRBD2 for D (5 bases). The germline CDR1 and CDR2 sequences are SGHAT and FQDESV (reference sequence). The CDR3 totals 15 residues.